The source of this T cell receptor (beta chain) is a study of T-cell memory formation after mild COVID-19. 5'RACE, which relied on constant-segment primers, yielded TCR alpha and TCR beta cDNA libraries carrying sample barcodes and UMIs. TCRdb called the 5' RACE reads again in MiXCR, with one record for every CDR3 protein. This table has about 260,000 distinct CDR3 sequences, over 7% appearing once. The CDR3 sequence is 18 residues long. Germline V lookup: CDR1 MNHEY, CDR2 SVGEGT. The trim removed 6 bases at V and 10 bases at J, leaving 19 bases unmatched. Sequencing input: PBMCs or a T cell subset sorted from them (not recorded which). V gene TRBV6-2 or TRBV6-3 combines with J gene TRBJ1-6, with TRBD1 matching over 9 bases. The clonotype comes from a man aged 18 to 29 who had mild COVID-19 (a few samples of this study predate the infection). Cell type and time point are not known. The CDR3: CASSRFVDGTGYGSPLHF. The CDR3 region has the DNA TGTGCCAGCAGCCGATTCGTCGACGGGACAGGGTACGGCTCACCCCTCCACTTT.